This T cell receptor (beta chain) originates from a study of blood T cell repertoires in COVID-19. Study in general: Sources were T cells, B-cell-depleted T cells, or PBMCs; the material itself was cDNA or gDNA.

Clones were sequenced by immunoSEQ multiplex PCR, and TCRdb holds only the in-frame ones, with some missing. The table has about 180,000 clones, about 87% seen once. Germline values: CDR1 LGHDT, CDR2 YNNKEL (reference sequence). J gave up 6 bases and V 9 bases, and 12 bases lay outside the gene matches. The CDR3 is 15 residues long. The sequence was obtained from a woman in her 70s with COVID-19, enrolled during active disease. The V and J genes are TRBV3-1 (or the pseudogene TRBV3-2) and TRBJ2-2, with TRBD2 matching over 8 bases. Specimen: peripheral blood. CDR3 bases: TGTGCCAGTAGCTCGGACGGGCGGGGGGCCGGGGAGCTGTTTTTT. Translated: CASSSDGRGAGELFF.